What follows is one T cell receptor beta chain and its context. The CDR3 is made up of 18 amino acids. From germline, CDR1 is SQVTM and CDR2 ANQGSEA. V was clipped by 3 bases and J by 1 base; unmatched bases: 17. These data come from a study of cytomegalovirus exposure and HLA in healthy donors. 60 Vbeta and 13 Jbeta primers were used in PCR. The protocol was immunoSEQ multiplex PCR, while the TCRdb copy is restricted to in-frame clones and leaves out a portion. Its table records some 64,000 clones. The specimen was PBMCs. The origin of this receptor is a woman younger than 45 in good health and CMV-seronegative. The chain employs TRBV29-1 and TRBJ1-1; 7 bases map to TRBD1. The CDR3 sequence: CSVEAQGSTGDRNTEAFF. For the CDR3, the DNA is TGCAGCGTTGAGGCACAGGGTAGCACAGGGGACCGGAACACTGAAGCTTTCTTT.